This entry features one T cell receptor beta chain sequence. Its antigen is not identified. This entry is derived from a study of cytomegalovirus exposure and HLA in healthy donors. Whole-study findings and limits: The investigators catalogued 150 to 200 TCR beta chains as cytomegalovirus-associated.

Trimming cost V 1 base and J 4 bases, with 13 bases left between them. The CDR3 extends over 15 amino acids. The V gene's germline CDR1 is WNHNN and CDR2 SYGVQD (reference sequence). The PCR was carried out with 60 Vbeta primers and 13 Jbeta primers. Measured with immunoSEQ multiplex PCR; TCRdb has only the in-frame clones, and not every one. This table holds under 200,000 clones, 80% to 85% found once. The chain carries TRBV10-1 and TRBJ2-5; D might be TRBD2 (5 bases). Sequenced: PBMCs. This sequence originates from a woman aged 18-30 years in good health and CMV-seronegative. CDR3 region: CASSEFSEGAETQYF. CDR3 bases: TGCGCCAGCAGTGAGTTTAGCGAGGGTGCAGAGACCCAGTACTTC.